The 13 T cell receptor beta chains below come from one sample, sequenced in a study of blood T cell repertoires in COVID-19. The data were produced by immunoSEQ multiplex PCR, yet TCRdb's version contains in-frame clones alone and is incomplete. The profile shows some 170,000 clones, approximately 81% of them singletons. What was sequenced was peripheral blood. The receptors were gathered from a man aged 40-50 years with acute or convalescent COVID-19.

This chain links TRBV27 with TRBJ1-3; D not resolved. There are 15 residues in the CDR3. Per the germline V gene, CDR1 is MNHEY and CDR2 is SMNVEV (reference sequence). Trimming removed 3 bases from V and 0 bases from J, with 9 bases in between. CDR3 sequence (DNA): TGTGCCAGCAGTTTGACGGGTTACTCTGGAAACACCATATATTTT. Translating it yields CASSLTGYSGNTIYF.

The gene calls are TRBV7-2 and TRBJ2-1, with TRBD1 matching over 8 bases. Germline V gene lookup returns CDR1 SGHTA and CDR2 FQGNSA. The CDR3 extends over 13 amino acids. After removal of 1 base from V and 14 bases from J, the junction contained 7 bases not matched to a gene. For the CDR3, the DNA is TGTGCCAGCAGCTTAGGGGGTCCGGGACAGGAGTTCTTC. The encoded protein is CASSLGGPGQEFF.

This clone showed up just a few times. The genes are TRBV7-9 and TRBJ1-2; 8 positions agree with TRBD1. Germline values: CDR1 SEHNR, CDR2 FQNEAQ (reference sequence). CDR3 size: 15 residues. Unmatched junction bases numbered 4, after V lost 0 bases and J lost 4 bases. CDR3 sequence: CASSLADRAGYGYTF. The CDR3 DNA follows: TGTGCCAGCAGCTTAGCGGACAGGGCCGGCTATGGCTACACCTTC.

This rearrangement joins TRBV24-1 to TRBJ2-6; 9 bases match TRBD1. The length of the CDR3 is 16 residues. J gave up 4 bases and V 4 bases, and 4 bases lay outside the gene matches. The germline gives CDR1 KGHDR, CDR2 SFDVKD. Here the CDR3 reads CATSEGQGSGANVLTF. The CDR3 nucleotides read TGTGCCACCAGTGAGGGACAGGGCTCCGGGGCCAACGTCCTGACTTTC.

The chain links TRBV28 to TRBJ2-4; D perhaps matches TRBD1 (6 bases). V gave up 5 bases and J gave up 1 base, with 18 bases separating them. CDR1 and CDR2 from the germline V gene are MDHEN and SYDVKM. There are 17 residues in the CDR3. The DNA of the CDR3 is TGTGCCAGCAGTCTTACTTCAGGGGCAGGGGCCAAAAACATTCAGTACTTC. This gives the protein CASSLTSGAGAKNIQYF.

The chain carries TRBV19 and TRBJ1-4; 8 bases match TRBD1. V was clipped by 7 bases and J by 8 bases; unmatched bases: 9. This CDR3 spans 14 amino acids. From germline, CDR1 is LNHDA and CDR2 SQIVND (reference sequence). The CDR3 nucleotides read TGTGCCAGTAAAATGGACAGGGCAGGCGAAAAACTGTTTTTT. Its translation: CASKMDRAGEKLFF.

The chain is built from TRBV5-1 and TRBJ2-5, with 8 positions matching TRBD1. CDR3 length: 14 residues. The germline gives CDR1 SGHRS, CDR2 YFSETQ. V shed 0 bases, J shed 7 bases, and the junction held 5 bases outside the gene matches. This CDR3 is CASSLESGGLTQYF. CDR3 DNA sequence: TGCGCCAGCAGCTTGGAATCAGGGGGCCTGACCCAGTACTTC.

The J gene is TRBJ1-2, the V gene TRBV20-1; D is uncertain. Deletions cut 3 bases from V and 6 bases from J, with 20 bases between. CDR3 length: 15 residues. Germline CDR1 and CDR2: DFQATT and SNEGSKA (reference sequence). The CDR3 bases are TGCAGTGCTAGTCCCACATATCGGGTGATAAATGGCTACACCTTC. It yields the protein CSASPTYRVINGYTF.

The chain combines TRBV5-6 with TRBJ1-4, with 7 bases identical to TRBD1. Unmatched junction bases numbered 8, after V lost 4 bases and J lost 8 bases. Germline CDR1 and CDR2: SGHDT and YYEEEE. The CDR3 has 14 residues. CDR3 protein: CASSLTGTDEKLFF. DNA for the CDR3: TGTGCCAGCAGCCTGACAGGGACTGACGAAAAACTGTTTTTT.

In nucleotides, the CDR3 is TGTGCCAGCAGTTTACTCGACACCTTCTATGGCTACACCTTC. Encoded protein: CASSLLDTFYGYTF. The chain employs TRBV28 and TRBJ1-2; D not resolved. The CDR3 length is 14 residues. Trimming stripped 2 bases from V and 4 bases from J, with 11 bases between. Germline CDR1 MDHEN, CDR2 SYDVKM.

The chain joins TRBV5-4 to TRBJ2-3; 8 bases are a match to TRBD1. With 0 bases clipped from V and 0 bases from J, the junction kept 0 bases outside the gene matches. The CDR3 spans 15 residues. Per the germline V gene, CDR1 is SGHNT and CDR2 is YYREEE (reference sequence). CDR3 amino acids: CASSLDRGSTDTQYF. As DNA, the CDR3 is TGTGCCAGCAGCTTGGACAGGGGGAGCACAGATACGCAGTATTTT.

This clone appeared a single time. This chain links TRBV6-2 or TRBV6-3 with TRBJ2-5; 9 bases align to TRBD2. The germline CDR1 and CDR2 sequences are MNHEY and SVGEGT. V was pared by 0 bases and J by 5 bases, with 1 base of the junction left unmatched. The CDR3 has 14 amino acids. CDR3 region: CASSYSAGGETQYF. The CDR3 DNA sequence: TGTGCCAGCAGTTACTCCGCGGGAGGGGAGACCCAGTACTTC.

The V gene is TRBV5-1, the J gene TRBJ2-2; no firm D call. This CDR3 spans 14 amino acids. V lost 3 bases, J lost 4 bases, and 10 bases lay in between. Germline V gene lookup returns CDR1 SGHRS and CDR2 YFSETQ. The CDR3 coding sequence is TGCGCCAGCAGCTCGCGAACAGCCACCGGGGAGCTGTTTTTT. Encoded protein: CASSSRTATGELFF.